The T cell receptor beta chain described here comes from a study of blood T cell repertoires in COVID-19. Looking at the study overall: From T cells, B-cell-depleted T cells, or PBMCs came the material, which was cDNA or gDNA.

In the original processing: Reference gene primer amplification in the assay estimated nucleated cell counts. TCRdb's table, derived via immunoSEQ multiplex PCR, lists solely in-frame clones and lacks some. V, J and clone size are those of that table, while D and trimming were read from the DNA. The sample lists 200,000 to 250,000 clones, 81% occurring once. From germline, CDR1 is SGHNT and CDR2 YYREEE (reference sequence). This CDR3 is built from 16 residues. V lost 4 bases and J lost 6, with 20 bases in between. Followed longitudinally, the Seattle patients had been enrolled during active infection.

The chain has TRBV5-4 and TRBJ2-1; TRBD2 is a possible D gene (6 bases). Sequencing was done on a sample of peripheral blood. This sequence was found in a woman aged 80 or over with COVID-19, enrolled during active disease. The CDR3 DNA reads as TGTGCCAGCAGCAAAAGTAGCGGAGGGCCCCTCAATGAGCAGTTCTTC. Its protein product is CASSKSSGGPLNEQFF.